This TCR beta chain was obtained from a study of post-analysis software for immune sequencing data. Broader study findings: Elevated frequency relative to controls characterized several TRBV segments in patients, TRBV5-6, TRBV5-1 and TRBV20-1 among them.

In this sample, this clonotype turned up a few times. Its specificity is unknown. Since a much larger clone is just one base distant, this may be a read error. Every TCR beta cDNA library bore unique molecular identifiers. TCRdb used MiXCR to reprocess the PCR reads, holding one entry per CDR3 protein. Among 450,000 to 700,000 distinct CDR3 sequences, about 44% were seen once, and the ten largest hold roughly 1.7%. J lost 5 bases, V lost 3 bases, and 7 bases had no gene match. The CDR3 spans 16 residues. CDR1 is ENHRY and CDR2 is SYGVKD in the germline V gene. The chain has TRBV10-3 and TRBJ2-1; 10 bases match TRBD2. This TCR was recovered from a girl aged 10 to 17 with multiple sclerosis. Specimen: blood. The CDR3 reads CAISDAGSGRNNEQFF. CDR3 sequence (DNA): TGTGCCATCAGTGACGCTGGTAGCGGGAGGAACAATGAGCAGTTCTTC.